A single sample gave rise to the 29 T cell receptor beta chains below, sequenced in a study of T cell clusters in autoimmune cytopenias. TRB was amplified by touch-down multiplex PCR, primer pools A and B combined. Reanalyzing the multiplex PCR reads, TCRdb keeps one entry per CDR3 protein, without DNA. The table lists 6,000 or so distinct CDR3 sequences. Each sample's input was roughly 230 ng genomic DNA, roughly 40,000 genome equivalents. This sample also appeared in a second study, on T cell repertoires in aging, cancer and after chemotherapy.

The sequenced sample was peripheral blood. The receptors here all came from a human donor in good health.

By frequency, this clonotype registers medium-sized. J is TRBJ2-7 and V is TRBV27; TCRdb indicates TRBD1, and absent DNA this call remains unverified. The CDR3 runs 16 residues. Germline loops: CDR1 MNHEY, CDR2 SMNVEV (reference sequence). CDR3 region: CASSFGFGQSSYEQYF.

Its frequency marks this clonotype as medium-sized (0.01 to 0.1%). The gene calls are TRBV19 and TRBJ2-1. This CDR3 spans 17 amino acids. Looked up from germline, CDR1 is LNHDA and CDR2 is SQIVND (reference sequence). The CDR3 sequence: CASRKGVSADSYNEQFF.

According to its frequency, this clonotype is medium-sized (0.01 to 0.1%). The J gene is TRBJ1-1, the V gene TRBV12-3 or TRBV12-4; TCRdb reports TRBD1, a call that lacks DNA to check it against. The CDR3 has 14 residues. CDR3 loop: CASSEQGQGTEAFF.

The chain links TRBV30 to TRBJ1-1; TCRdb calls TRBD1, which cannot be checked without DNA. This CDR3 contains 15 residues. Germline V gene lookup returns CDR1 GTSNPN and CDR2 SVGIG (reference sequence). CDR3 sequence: CAWRDPAFRGTEAFF.

CDR3 in amino acids: CASSIDQGLGGNQPQHF. The rearrangement joins TRBV19 to TRBJ1-5. Germline CDR1 reads LNHDA; CDR2 reads SQIVND (reference sequence). This CDR3 has 17 residues.

This clonotype is deemed medium-sized by its frequency. The genes are TRBV6-1 and TRBJ2-7; TCRdb selects TRBD1, and the lack of DNA leaves this call unchecked. Germline CDR1 and CDR2: MNHNS and SASEGT. The CDR3 sequence is 13 residues long. CDR3 loop: CASSSDRGYEQYF.

The J gene is TRBJ1-6, the V gene TRBV6-1; TCRdb picks TRBD1, but there is no DNA to check that call. Germline V gene data show CDR1 as MNHNS and CDR2 as SASEGT. The CDR3 sequence is 14 residues long. Here the CDR3 reads CASSAGTDNSPLHF.

The V and J genes are TRBV6-1 and TRBJ1-5. CDR1 MNHNS and CDR2 SASEGT come from the germline V gene. The CDR3 runs to 14 residues. CDR3 loop: CASRSEGERQPQHF.

Judged by frequency, this clonotype is medium-sized. This sequence joins TRBV29-1 and TRBJ2-4; as DNA is missing, the TRBD1 call by TCRdb cannot be tested. Germline assignment: CDR1 SQVTM and CDR2 ANQGSEA. The CDR3 totals 12 residues. This CDR3 reads CSVKGAGNIQYF. Based on the CDR3 plus reference TRBV29-1 and TRBJ2-4, the full variable domain is SAVISQKPSRDICQRGTSLTIQCQVDSQVTMMFWYRQQPGQSLTLIATANQGSEATYESGFVIDKFPISRPNLTFSTLTVSNMSPEDSSIYLCSVKGAGNIQYFGAGTRLSVL.

This clonotype is labeled medium-sized based on frequency. V usage is TRBV27 and J usage is TRBJ2-5; TCRdb designates TRBD1, a call that cannot be tested without DNA. The CDR3 extends over 14 amino acids. In germline, CDR1 is MNHEY, CDR2 SMNVEV (reference sequence). The CDR3 spells CASSLMAGKETQYF.

This clonotype is identified as medium-sized from frequency. This chain uses TRBV6-5 with TRBJ2-1; the D gene TCRdb calls, TRBD2, cannot be checked with no DNA. Germline V gene sequence: CDR1 MNHEY, CDR2 SVGAGI. The CDR3 loop spans 12 amino acids. The CDR3 region is CASKDGPREQFF.

This chain links TRBV4-2 with TRBJ2-3; TCRdb outputs TRBD2, but without DNA this stays unchecked. The CDR3 is made up of 13 amino acids. In germline, CDR1 is LGHNA, CDR2 YNFKEQ. CDR3 in amino acids: CASSQGLEDTQYF.

This clonotype is deemed medium-sized (0.01 to 0.1%) by its frequency. The chain is built from TRBV30 and TRBJ1-2. CDR1 and CDR2 from the germline V gene are GTSNPN and SVGIG (reference sequence). The CDR3 loop spans 15 amino acids. The CDR3 sequence: CAWSVGSTLGYGYTF.

The V gene is TRBV6-1, the J gene TRBJ2-4; TCRdb selects TRBD1, and the lack of DNA leaves this call unchecked. This CDR3 has 16 amino acids. Germline assignment: CDR1 MNHNS and CDR2 SASEGT. CDR3 sequence reads: CASSHRVTTAKNIQYF.

The gene calls are TRBV30 and TRBJ1-1; TCRdb indicates TRBD1, and absent DNA this call remains unverified. Looked up from germline, CDR1 is GTSNPN and CDR2 is SVGIG (reference sequence). CDR3 length: 14 residues. The CDR3 sequence: CAWAEGALNTEAFF.

Judged by frequency, this clonotype is medium-sized. This rearrangement joins TRBV19 to TRBJ1-4; TCRdb picks TRBD1, but there is no DNA to check that call. This CDR3 is built from 15 residues. The germline V gene encodes CDR1 LNHDA and CDR2 SQIVND (reference sequence). CDR3 sequence: CASSNGQDLDEKLFF.

This chain uses TRBV20-1 with TRBJ1-2; TCRdb reports TRBD1, a call that lacks DNA to check it against. The CDR3 is 12 amino acids. Germline values: CDR1 DFQATT, CDR2 SNEGSKA (reference sequence). This CDR3 is CSAGHLNYGYTF.

This clonotype is classed as medium-sized (0.01 to 0.1%) by frequency. The chain carries TRBV6-5 and TRBJ2-3; TCRdb calls TRBD1, which cannot be checked without DNA. Germline-derived CDR1 and CDR2 are MNHEY and SVGAGI. There are 16 residues in the CDR3. CDR3 sequence reads: CASSPGRDPSTDTQYF.

The V gene is TRBV5-6, the J gene TRBJ2-7. The CDR3 has 13 residues. CDR1 and CDR2 (germline): SGHDT, YYEEEE. CDR3: CASSREPPSEQYF.

This clonotype is deemed medium-sized by its frequency. This rearrangement joins TRBV19 to TRBJ2-5; the TRBD2 assignment by TCRdb is unverifiable without DNA. Germline CDR1 reads LNHDA; CDR2 reads SQIVND (reference sequence). The CDR3 contains 15 residues. CDR3 sequence reads: CASSIPSGGQETQYF. The full variable domain, in which reference TRBV19 and TRBJ2-5 provide the parts outside the CDR3, is DGGITQSPKYLFRKEGQNVTLSCEQNLNHDAMYWYRQDPGQGLRLIYYSQIVNDFQKGDIAEGYSVSREKKESFPLTVTSAQKNPTAFYLCASSIPSGGQETQYFGPGTRLLVL.

The CDR3: CASRRTVSGNTIYF. V and J are TRBV12-3 or TRBV12-4 and TRBJ1-3. The CDR3 sequence is 14 residues long.

This clonotype is classed as medium-sized by frequency. The V gene is TRBV18, the J gene TRBJ2-3; TCRdb's D gene call, TRBD2, goes unchecked for lack of DNA. The CDR3 spans 15 residues. Germline CDR1 and CDR2: KGHSH and LQKENI. The chain's CDR3 is CASSPGLAGTDTQYF.

In terms of frequency, this clonotype is medium-sized (0.01 to 0.1%). CDR3 in amino acids: CASSPLDFPGANVLTF. V usage is TRBV5-6 and J usage is TRBJ2-6; the D call from TCRdb, TRBD2, cannot be confirmed without DNA. Germline loops: CDR1 SGHDT, CDR2 YYEEEE. The CDR3 extends over 16 amino acids.

V and J are TRBV30 and TRBJ1-5. Germline CDR1 reads GTSNPN; CDR2 reads SVGIG (reference sequence). The CDR3 runs to 16 residues. The CDR3 sequence: CAWSAPSGEWDQPQHF.

This clonotype is deemed medium-sized by its frequency. The chain has TRBV18 and TRBJ1-1. This CDR3 has 15 residues. Germline V lookup: CDR1 KGHSH, CDR2 LQKENI. CDR3 protein: CASSPDLTEGIGAFF.

This clonotype is called medium-sized (0.01 to 0.1%) based on its frequency. The gene calls are TRBV27 and TRBJ1-5; TCRdb names TRBD1, which stays unverified in the absence of DNA. The CDR3 spans 15 residues. Germline V gives CDR1 MNHEY, CDR2 SMNVEV (reference sequence). CDR3 in amino acids: CASSTHRGSNQPQHF.

By frequency, this clonotype registers medium-sized. The V gene is TRBV5-6, the J gene TRBJ2-2; TCRdb proposes TRBD1, but this gene call is untestable without DNA. Germline CDR1 is SGHDT and CDR2 is YYEEEE. The CDR3 sequence is 15 residues long. CDR3 region: CASSLIPGGTGELFF.

The chain combines TRBV7-3 with TRBJ2-1; the TCRdb call, TRBD1, lacks DNA for checking. The CDR3 loop spans 12 amino acids. Germline V gene lookup returns CDR1 SGHTA and CDR2 FQGTGA. CDR3 sequence reads: CASSPGALEQFF.

This rearrangement joins TRBV19 to TRBJ1-2; the D call from TCRdb, TRBD1, cannot be confirmed without DNA. The CDR3 loop spans 12 amino acids. Germline V CDR1 and CDR2: LNHDA, SQIVND (reference sequence). This CDR3 reads CASRDRDYGYTF.